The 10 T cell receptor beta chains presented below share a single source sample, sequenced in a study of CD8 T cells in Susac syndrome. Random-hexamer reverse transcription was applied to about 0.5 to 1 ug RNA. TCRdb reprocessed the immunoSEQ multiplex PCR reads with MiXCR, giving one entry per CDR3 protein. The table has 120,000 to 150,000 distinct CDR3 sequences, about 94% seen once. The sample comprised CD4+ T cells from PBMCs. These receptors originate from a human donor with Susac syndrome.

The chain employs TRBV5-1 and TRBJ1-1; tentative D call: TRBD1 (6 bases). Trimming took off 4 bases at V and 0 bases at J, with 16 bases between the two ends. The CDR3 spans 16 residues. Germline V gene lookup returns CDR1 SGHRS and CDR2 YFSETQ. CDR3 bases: TGCGCCAGCAGCCCGGATTTCGCAGGGGTGAACACTGAAGCTTTCTTT. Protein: CASSPDFAGVNTEAFF.

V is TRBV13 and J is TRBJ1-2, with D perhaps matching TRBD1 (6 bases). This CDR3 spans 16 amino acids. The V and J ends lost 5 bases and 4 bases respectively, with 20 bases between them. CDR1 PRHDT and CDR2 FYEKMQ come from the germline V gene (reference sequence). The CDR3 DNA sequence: TGTGCCAGCAGCGCGCGAACGACAGGCTGGGGCTATGGCTACACCTTC. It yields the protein CASSARTTGWGYGYTF.

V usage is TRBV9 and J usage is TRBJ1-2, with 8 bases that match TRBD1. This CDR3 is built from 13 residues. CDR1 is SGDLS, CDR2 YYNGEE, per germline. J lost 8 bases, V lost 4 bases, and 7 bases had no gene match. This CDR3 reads CASSMDRARGYTF. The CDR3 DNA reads TGTGCCAGCAGCATGGACAGGGCCCGGGGCTACACCTTC.

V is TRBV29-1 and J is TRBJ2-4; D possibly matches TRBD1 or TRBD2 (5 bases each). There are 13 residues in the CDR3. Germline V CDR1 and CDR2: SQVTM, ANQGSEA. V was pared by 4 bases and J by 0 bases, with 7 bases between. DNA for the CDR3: TGCAGCGTTGGGGGGAGAGCCAAAAACATTCAGTACTTC. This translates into CSVGGRAKNIQYF.

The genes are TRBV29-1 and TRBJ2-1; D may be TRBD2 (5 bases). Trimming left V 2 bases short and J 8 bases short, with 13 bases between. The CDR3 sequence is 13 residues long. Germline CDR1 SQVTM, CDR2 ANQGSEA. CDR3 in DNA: TGCAGCGTTGAAAAACAGCTGGGAGATGAGCAGTTCTTC. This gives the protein CSVEKQLGDEQFF.

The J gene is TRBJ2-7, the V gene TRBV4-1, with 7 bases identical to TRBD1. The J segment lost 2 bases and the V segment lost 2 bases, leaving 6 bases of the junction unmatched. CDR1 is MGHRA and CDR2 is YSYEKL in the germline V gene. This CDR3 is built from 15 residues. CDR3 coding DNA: TGCGCCAGCAGCCAACCGGGACAGAAAGCCTACGAGCAGTACTTC. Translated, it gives CASSQPGQKAYEQYF.

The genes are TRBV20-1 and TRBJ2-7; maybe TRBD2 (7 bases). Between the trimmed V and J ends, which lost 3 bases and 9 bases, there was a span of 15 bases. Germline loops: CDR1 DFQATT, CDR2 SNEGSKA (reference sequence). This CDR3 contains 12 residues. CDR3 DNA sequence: TGCAGTGCTAGGGACCGGGGGGCCGCGCAGTACTTC. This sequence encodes CSARDRGAAQYF.

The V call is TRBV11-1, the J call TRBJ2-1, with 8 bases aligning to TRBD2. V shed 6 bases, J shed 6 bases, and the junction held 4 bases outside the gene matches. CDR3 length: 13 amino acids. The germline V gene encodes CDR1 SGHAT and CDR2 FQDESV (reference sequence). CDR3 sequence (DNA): TGTGCCAGCAGACTTGGACTAGCCAATGAGCAGTTCTTC. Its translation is CASRLGLANEQFF.

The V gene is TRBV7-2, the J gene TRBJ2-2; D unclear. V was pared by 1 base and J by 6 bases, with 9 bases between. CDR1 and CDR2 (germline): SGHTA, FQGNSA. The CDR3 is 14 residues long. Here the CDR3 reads CASSLDGFPGELFF. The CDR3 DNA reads TGTGCCAGCAGCTTAGACGGCTTCCCCGGGGAGCTGTTTTTT. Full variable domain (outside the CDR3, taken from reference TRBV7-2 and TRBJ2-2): GAGVSQSPSNKVTEKGKDVELRCDPISGHTALYWYRQSLGQGLEFLIYFQGNSAPDKSGLPSDRFSAERTGGSVSTLTIQRTQQEDSAVYLCASSLDGFPGELFFGEGSRLTVL.

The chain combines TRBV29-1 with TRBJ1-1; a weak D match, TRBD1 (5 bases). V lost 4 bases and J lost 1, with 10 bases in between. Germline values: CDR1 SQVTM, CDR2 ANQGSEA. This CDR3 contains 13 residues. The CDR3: CSVVGARNTEAFF. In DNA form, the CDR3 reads TGCAGCGTTGTTGGGGCTCGGAACACTGAAGCTTTCTTT.